This T cell receptor (beta chain) appears in the sequencing data of a study of T-cell memory formation after mild COVID-19. Whole-study findings and limits: A subset of responding clones appeared in pre-infection memory, suggesting cross-reactive memory joined.

The 5'RACE method, run with constant-segment primers, produced TCR alpha and TCR beta cDNA libraries (carrying sample barcodes and UMIs). TCRdb called the 5' RACE reads again in MiXCR, with one record for every CDR3 protein. The sample has roughly 300,000 distinct CDR3 sequences; approximately 8.4% are singletons. Germline assignment: CDR1 DFQATT and CDR2 SNEGSKA (reference sequence). CDR3 size: 13 residues. V lost 2 bases and J 6 bases, leaving 10 bases between the germline ends. This clonotype was counted only a few times. Its target is not known. The sample was PBMCs or a T cell subset sorted from them (not recorded which). This clonotype originated in a man aged 18 to 35 who had mild COVID-19 (a few samples of this study predate the infection). Cell type and time point are not known. The chain couples TRBV20-1 to TRBJ1-4; unclear D gene. The CDR3 coding sequence is TGCAGTGCTAGACGGGCGGTCCATGAAAAACTGTTTTTT. This gives the protein CSARRAVHEKLFF.